Following are 20 T cell receptor beta chains from one sample sequenced in a study of CXCR3-negative and CXCR3-positive naive CD8 T cells. The TRB cDNA libraries were prepared by 5' RACE with UMI labels. TCRdb reprocessed the 5' RACE reads and stores each CDR3 protein as one record, lacking DNA. This table holds around 160,000 distinct CDR3 sequences. Overall study results and limits: Greater hydrophobicity was found in TRB CDR3s of CXCR3-positive naive cells than of CXCR3-negative naive cells.

The antigens these receptors bind are not known. Sequencing was done on a sample of naive CXCR3+ CD8+ T cells from blood. Subset described: CD45RO-CCR7+CD27+CD95- naive CD8+ T cells expressing CXCR3 (TNR3+). The receptor set was obtained from a human donor in good health. Some clones in this sample may be carry-over from other donors' samples.

The V gene is TRBV28, the J gene TRBJ2-2. The CDR3 runs 16 residues. CDR1 is MDHEN and CDR2 is SYDVKM in the germline V gene. The CDR3 sequence is CASTPLVTRDTGELFF.

The chain couples TRBV29-1 to TRBJ2-5. CDR3 length: 12 residues. CDR1 and CDR2 from the germline V gene are SQVTM and ANQGSEA. CDR3 region: CSGIDGWETQYF.

V usage is TRBV25-1 and J usage is TRBJ2-1; TCRdb designates TRBD1, a call that cannot be tested without DNA. Germline V lookup: CDR1 MGHDK, CDR2 SYGVNS. The CDR3 runs 16 residues. CDR3 amino acids: CASSVGGQGGRLEQFF. The variable domain in full, with the rest retrieved from reference TRBV25-1 and TRBJ2-1, is EADIYQTPRYLVIGTGKKITLECSQTMGHDKMYWYQQDPGMELHLIHYSYGVNSTEKGDLSSESTVSRIRTEHFPLTLESARPSHTSQYLCASSVGGQGGRLEQFFGPGTRLTVL.

The chain uses TRBV25-1 and TRBJ2-7; TCRdb's D call, TRBD1, is unchecked because there is no DNA. The CDR3 loop spans 15 amino acids. Germline assignment: CDR1 MGHDK and CDR2 SYGVNS. CDR3 region: CASSEWTGITYEQYF.

The CDR3 reads CASSPQGLNQPQHF. The V call is TRBV28, the J call TRBJ1-5; the D gene TCRdb calls, TRBD1, cannot be checked with no DNA. CDR1 and CDR2 from the germline V gene are MDHEN and SYDVKM. The CDR3 spans 14 residues.

This chain connects TRBV21-1 to TRBJ2-1; TCRdb reports TRBD1, a call that lacks DNA to check it against. TRBV21-1 is designated a pseudogene. There are 14 residues in the CDR3. The CDR3 sequence is CASSLDRGYNEQFF.

The gene calls are TRBV6-5 and TRBJ1-2; TCRdb proposes TRBD1, but this gene call is untestable without DNA. CDR1 is MNHEY and CDR2 is SVGAGI in the germline V gene. The CDR3 has 14 amino acids. The CDR3 loop reads CASSSPGQTYGYTF.

The gene calls are TRBV5-1 and TRBJ2-7; TCRdb designates TRBD1, a call that cannot be tested without DNA. Germline V gene lookup returns CDR1 SGHRS and CDR2 YFSETQ. The CDR3 sequence is 15 residues long. CDR3 amino acids: CASSLGGQTTYEQYF.

The rearrangement links TRBV28 to TRBJ2-4; TCRdb indicates TRBD1, and absent DNA this call remains unverified. Per germline, CDR1 MDHEN and CDR2 SYDVKM. The CDR3 has 15 residues. Here the CDR3 reads CASEITGQGGNIQYF.

The rearrangement links TRBV15 to TRBJ1-4. Germline CDR1 is LNHNV and CDR2 is YYDKDF (reference sequence). This CDR3 is built from 15 residues. CDR3 region: CATSRDGGANEKLFF.

The chain carries TRBV29-1 and TRBJ2-3; TCRdb's D call of TRBD2 is untestable without DNA. The CDR3 consists of 18 residues. Germline V lookup: CDR1 SQVTM, CDR2 ANQGSEA. CDR3: CSVDGTSGGTSSTDTQYF.

The rearrangement joins TRBV2 to TRBJ2-1. From germline, CDR1 is SNHLY and CDR2 FYNNEI. The CDR3 covers 12 residues. CDR3 loop: CASSGVSDEQFF.

The chain joins TRBV2 to TRBJ1-1. Germline V gene data show CDR1 as SNHLY and CDR2 as FYNNEI. The CDR3 extends over 11 amino acids. The CDR3 spells CASYRAFEAFF.

The CDR3 sequence is CASSFTSGDADTQYF. The chain couples TRBV7-3 to TRBJ2-3; no DNA is available, so the TRBD2 call from TCRdb remains unchecked. The CDR3 covers 15 residues. Germline V lookup: CDR1 SGHTA, CDR2 FQGTGA.

The V and J genes are TRBV7-9 and TRBJ2-5. The CDR3 runs to 16 residues. CDR1 is SEHNR and CDR2 is FQNEAQ in the germline V gene (reference sequence). CDR3 protein: CASSPADTGLWGTQYF.

CDR3 in amino acids: CSVGTSANYGYTF. The genes are TRBV29-1 and TRBJ1-2; TCRdb's D call, TRBD1, is unchecked because there is no DNA. Per the germline V gene, CDR1 is SQVTM and CDR2 is ANQGSEA. The CDR3 loop spans 13 amino acids.

V usage is TRBV11-2 and J usage is TRBJ2-7; the TRBD1 assignment by TCRdb is unverifiable without DNA. Germline lookup yields CDR1 SGHAT and CDR2 FQNNGV. The CDR3 extends over 13 amino acids. The CDR3: CASSPGTGGMEYF.

The J gene is TRBJ2-5, the V gene TRBV29-1. The CDR3 has 13 residues. From germline, CDR1 is SQVTM and CDR2 ANQGSEA. CDR3 residues: CSVEEGVQETQYF. Based on the CDR3 plus reference TRBV29-1 and TRBJ2-5, the full variable domain is SAVISQKPSRDICQRGTSLTIQCQVDSQVTMMFWYRQQPGQSLTLIATANQGSEATYESGFVIDKFPISRPNLTFSTLTVSNMSPEDSSIYLCSVEEGVQETQYFGPGTRLLVL.

The V and J genes are TRBV25-1 and TRBJ1-1. The CDR3 runs to 13 residues. CDR1 and CDR2 from the germline V gene are MGHDK and SYGVNS. The CDR3 spells CASSEWGNTEAFF. Variable domain in full (rest from reference TRBV25-1 and TRBJ1-1): EADIYQTPRYLVIGTGKKITLECSQTMGHDKMYWYQQDPGMELHLIHYSYGVNSTEKGDLSSESTVSRIRTEHFPLTLESARPSHTSQYLCASSEWGNTEAFFGQGTRLTVV.

This chain links TRBV29-1 with TRBJ1-2; TCRdb's D call of TRBD1 is untestable without DNA. CDR1 and CDR2 from the germline V gene are SQVTM and ANQGSEA. This CDR3 has 13 amino acids. The chain's CDR3 is CSVDPTGAGGYTF.